This TCR beta chain was profiled in a study of blood T cell repertoires in COVID-19. About the research overall: Nucleic acid was either cDNA or gDNA, and it came from T cells, B-cell-depleted T cells, or PBMCs.

The CDR3 extends over 15 amino acids. Germline loops: CDR1 SGHDT, CDR2 YYEEEE. Losses at the gene ends were 7 bases for V and 5 bases for J; bases not matched to a gene: 13. TCRdb's copy holds only in-frame clones and misses some; the assay was immunoSEQ multiplex PCR. The sample records 200,000 to 300,000 clones, about 81% being singletons. The specimen sequenced was peripheral blood. The receptor was isolated from a woman aged 60-75 years with active or convalescent COVID-19. The V gene is TRBV5-6, the J gene TRBJ2-7; TRBD1 matches at 9 bases. DNA for the CDR3: TGTGCCAGCGCGCCGGGGGGACAGGGACGACACGAGCAGTACTTC. Its translation: CASAPGGQGRHEQYF.